This T cell receptor beta chain stems from a study of shared T cell receptors in the human thymus. Produced via immunoSEQ multiplex PCR; TCRdb's table is partial and in-frame only. The sample lists approximately 730,000 clones, approximately 85% occurring once. V lost 2 bases and J lost 5; bases outside the gene matches: 20. The CDR3 spans 21 residues. The germline CDR1 and CDR2 sequences are MNHNS and SASEGT. Another study also made use of these data, one on human thymus T cells. That source notes: All donors were healthy Finnish infants who were undergoing corrective surgery to treat congenital heart defects. Resections from corrective heart surgery supplied the thymus tissue. The related literature has documented a marked overlap of thymic repertoires among unrelated individuals.

The receptor was isolated from a girl less than two years old with a congenital heart defect. Sequencing was done on a sample of thymocytes. The J gene is TRBJ1-6, the V gene TRBV6-1; 8 bases agree with TRBD1. For the CDR3, the DNA is TGTGCCAGCAGTGAACCCAAGTGGACAGGGAAAATCCCCAAAAATAATTCACCCCTCCACTTT. Translation: CASSEPKWTGKIPKNNSPLHF.